One T cell receptor (beta chain) is described in this entry. The antigen remains unidentified. It was with a sample-barcoded 5' primer and a J-beta primer mix that a second PCR of roughly 7 to 11 cycles was run. TCRdb re-analysed the 5' RACE reads in MiXCR, keeping a single row per CDR3 protein. The sample holds hundreds of thousands of distinct CDR3 sequences, roughly 20% seen once. Aged about 6 to 90, donors were systemically healthy Caucasians from Russia. The data stem from a study of blood T cells in healthy people across ages. Findings and limits, study-wide: In older individuals, TCR beta diversity per million T cells was lower, falling roughly linearly with age.

The sequence was obtained from a man aged 65 to 79 in good health. Specimen: blood.

The CDR3: CASSYREFWLAKNIQYF. The CDR3 bases are TGTGCCAGCAGTTACCGTGAATTTTGGCTAGCCAAAAACATTCAGTACTTC. The rearrangement links TRBV6-5 to TRBJ2-4; the D is unclear. This CDR3 region has 17 residues. Per germline, CDR1 MNHEY and CDR2 SVGAGI. With 2 bases removed from V and 0 bases from J, the gap between germline ends came to 14 bases.